This TCR beta chain derives from a study of blood T cell repertoires in COVID-19. Study information: The study drew acute and convalescent COVID-19 samples from the United States, Italy and Spain. The cDNA or gDNA used as material had been derived from T cells, B-cell-depleted T cells, or PBMCs.

Individuals drawn from under 30 US areas were roughly 18 to 89 years old. In the source study's methods: Nucleated cell counts were estimated from reference gene primer amplification. Here immunoSEQ multiplex PCR was the method, and the copy in TCRdb shows in-frame clones only, minus some. V and J calls and clone size are copied from that table; D and trimming were computed from the DNA. The table has 200,000 to 250,000 clones, just over 85% seen once. Germline V gene lookup returns CDR1 SGHAT and CDR2 FQNNGV. This CDR3 is 17 amino acids long. J gave up 4 bases and V 0 bases, and 9 bases lay outside the gene matches.

The chain combines TRBV11-2 with TRBJ1-2, with 9 bases lining up with TRBD1. The receptor's source is a woman aged 40 to 50 with acute COVID-19. Sequenced material: PBMCs or T cells enriched from blood (not recorded which). CDR3 protein: CASSLEGRTGVSYGYTF. The DNA for the CDR3 is TGTGCCAGCAGCTTAGAGGGGAGGACAGGGGTTTCCTATGGCTACACCTTC.